These 21 T cell receptor beta chains were sequenced from one sample in a study of T cells in localized non-small cell lung cancer. Sequencing was performed with immunoSEQ multiplex PCR; in TCRdb, only in-frame clones are kept and a portion is missing. There are roughly 90,000 clones in the sample; roughly 91% occur only once, and roughly 4.3% lies in the top ten. The sample was PBMCs, taken before any cancer treatment. These receptor sequences come from a woman aged 35 to 70 with stage II squamous cell lung carcinoma.

Note on this clone: Sequence at one end of the junction differs from germline and may be a read error. The chain combines TRBV5-1 with TRBJ1-1; D gene ambiguous. In germline, CDR1 is SGHRS, CDR2 YFSETQ. The CDR3 covers 15 residues. CDR3 loop: CASRLDFSWNTEAFF. CDR3 in DNA: TGCGCCAGCCGCTTGGACTTCTCGTGGAACACTGAAGCTTTCTTT. The full variable domain, its missing parts supplied by reference TRBV5-1 and TRBJ1-1, is KAGVTQTPRYLIKTRGQQVTLSCSPISGHRSVSWYQQTPGQGLQFLFEYFSETQRNKGNFPGRFSGRQFSNSRSEMNVSTLELGDSALYLCASRLDFSWNTEAFFGQGTRLTVV.

The CDR3 nucleotides read TGTGCCAGCAGCTACCCCAGGAGGCTCAGCAATCAGCCCCAGCATTTT. Translating it yields CASSYPRRLSNQPQHF. This chain uses TRBV5-4 with TRBJ1-5; D is unresolved. The CDR3 contains 16 residues. The germline V gene has CDR1 SGHNT and CDR2 YYREEE (reference sequence). V lost 3 bases and J 1 base, leaving 14 bases between the germline ends. Full variable domain (missing parts from reference TRBV5-4 and TRBJ1-5): ETGVTQSPTHLIKTRGQQVTLRCSSQSGHNTVSWYQQALGQGPQFIFQYYREEENGRGNFPPRFSGLQFPNYSSELNVNALELDDSALYLCASSYPRRLSNQPQHFGDGTRLSIL.

The chain carries TRBV9 and TRBJ2-5, with D possibly being TRBD1 or TRBD2 (6 bases each). Germline loops: CDR1 SGDLS, CDR2 YYNGEE. The CDR3 covers 17 residues. V lost 4 bases, J lost 5 bases, and 24 bases lay in between. The CDR3 nucleotides read TGTGCCAGCAGCCGTGCTGTGCTCAGGGGAGGTGGGGAGACCCAGTACTTC. This encodes CASSRAVLRGGGETQYF.

This chain uses TRBV10-3 with TRBJ2-7, with D perhaps TRBD1 or TRBD2 (5 bases each). The CDR3 consists of 11 residues. Germline lookup yields CDR1 ENHRY and CDR2 SYGVKD. V was trimmed by 7 bases and J by 10 bases, leaving 14 bases between them. CDR3 protein: CAITIGTSQYF. For the CDR3, the DNA is TGTGCCATCACCATAGGGACCTCCCAGTACTTC.

V and J are TRBV30 and TRBJ1-2; D gene uncertain. The germline V gene has CDR1 GTSNPN and CDR2 SVGIG (reference sequence). The length of the CDR3 is 13 residues. V lost 0 bases and J 2 bases, leaving 7 bases between the germline ends. CDR3 nucleotide sequence: TGTGCCTGGAGTGTACCCGGGAACTATGGCTACACCTTC. As protein: CAWSVPGNYGYTF.

The chain has TRBV7-9 and TRBJ1-5; D call uncertain. The germline gives CDR1 SEHNR, CDR2 FQNEAQ (reference sequence). The CDR3 length is 16 residues. V lost 5 bases to trimming and J lost 0 bases, with 14 bases between them. CDR3 in amino acids: CASSPSWSNSNQPQHF. CDR3 nucleotide sequence: TGTGCCAGCAGCCCCTCTTGGAGCAATAGCAATCAGCCCCAGCATTTT. The entire variable domain, with the rest obtained from reference TRBV7-9 and TRBJ1-5, is as follows: DTGVSQNPRHKITKRGQNVTFRCDPISEHNRLYWYRQTLGQGPEFLTYFQNEAQLEKSRLLSDRFSAERPKGSFSTLEIQRTEQGDSAMYLCASSPSWSNSNQPQHFGDGTRLSIL.

J is TRBJ1-5 and V is TRBV6-5; D gene ambiguous. The germline CDR1 and CDR2 sequences are MNHEY and SVGAGI. Trimming shortened V by 1 base and J by 6 bases, and 13 bases separated the two germline ends. The CDR3 has 15 amino acids. The CDR3 sequence: CASSYFADPSQPQHF. The DNA for the CDR3 is TGTGCCAGCAGTTACTTCGCAGACCCCTCTCAGCCCCAGCATTTT.

J is TRBJ1-1 and V is TRBV10-3; 11 positions match TRBD1. This CDR3 has 19 amino acids. CDR1 and CDR2 from the germline V gene are ENHRY and SYGVKD. The J segment lost 1 base and the V segment lost 0 bases, leaving 10 bases of the junction unmatched. CDR3 nucleotide sequence: TGTGCCATCAGTGAGTCGGGACAGGGGGTCGGGGTAAGGAACACTGAAGCTTTCTTT. This encodes CAISESGQGVGVRNTEAFF.

In its sample, this clone was seen once. The chain carries TRBV5-4 and TRBJ2-7; D unclear. V lost 1 base and J 2 bases, leaving 13 bases between the germline ends. CDR3 length: 15 residues. Germline loops: CDR1 SGHNT, CDR2 YYREEE (reference sequence). CDR3 nucleotides: TGTGCCAGCAGCTTGTTGGGCCAGGACCCCTACGAGCAGTACTTC. Translation gives CASSLLGQDPYEQYF. Full variable domain (rest looked up from reference TRBV5-4 and TRBJ2-7): ETGVTQSPTHLIKTRGQQVTLRCSSQSGHNTVSWYQQALGQGPQFIFQYYREEENGRGNFPPRFSGLQFPNYSSELNVNALELDDSALYLCASSLLGQDPYEQYFGPGTRLTVT.

The V and J genes are TRBV5-1 and TRBJ2-6; D assignment may be TRBD1 or TRBD2 (5 bases each). This CDR3 comprises 21 residues. Germline V gene lookup returns CDR1 SGHRS and CDR2 YFSETQ. The V end lost 0 bases, the J end lost 0 bases, and 22 bases lay between the germline ends. The CDR3 nucleotides are TGCGCCAGCAGCTTGGAGGGAATACGGGGCAGGTCAAGCTCTGGGGCCAACGTCCTGACTTTC. Protein product: CASSLEGIRGRSSSGANVLTF.

The sample holds a few counts of this clone. The chain has TRBV10-1 and TRBJ1-2, with D unresolved. Germline CDR1 reads WNHNN; CDR2 reads SYGVQD (reference sequence). V was clipped by 5 bases and J by 5 bases, with 12 bases between them. CDR3 length: 13 residues. The CDR3 reads CASSRERAYGYTF. Here the CDR3 DNA reads TGCGCCAGCAGTAGAGAACGGGCGTATGGCTACACCTTC.

CDR3 in amino acids: CASSLSGVINQPQHF. CDR3 sequence (DNA): TGTGCCAGCAGTTTATCCGGGGTGATCAATCAGCCCCAGCATTTT. The chain employs TRBV27 and TRBJ1-5; D uncertain. Trimming took 0 bases from V and 3 from J, leaving 9 bases between them. The CDR3 totals 15 residues. Per the germline V gene, CDR1 is MNHEY and CDR2 is SMNVEV (reference sequence).

The chain uses TRBV6-4 and TRBJ1-2; the D is unclear. The germline V gene has CDR1 MRHNA and CDR2 SNTAGT. The CDR3 totals 13 residues. V was clipped by 4 bases and J by 7 bases, with 13 bases between them. The CDR3 DNA follows: TGTGCCAGCAGTGGATGGAGGGTAGGTGGCTACACCTTC. Translating it yields CASSGWRVGGYTF.

This chain links TRBV28 with TRBJ1-2; TRBD1 matches 7 bases. Per germline, CDR1 MDHEN and CDR2 SYDVKM. This CDR3 is built from 11 residues. Trimming took 11 bases from V and 5 from J; bases not matched to a gene: 5. As DNA, the CDR3 is TGTGCCGCAGGGGGAGGTTATGGCTACACCTTC. Translating gives CAAGGGYGYTF.

J is TRBJ1-2 and V is TRBV2; weak D call: TRBD1 (5 bases). This CDR3 has 12 residues. The germline V and J ends were trimmed by 4 bases and 2 bases, with 5 bases remaining between them. Germline V gives CDR1 SNHLY, CDR2 FYNNEI. This CDR3 is CASSGDNYGYTF. Here the CDR3 DNA reads TGTGCCAGCAGTGGGGACAACTATGGCTACACCTTC.

The chain joins TRBV19 to TRBJ1-2, with D perhaps matching TRBD1 (5 bases). Between the trimmed V and J ends, which lost 3 bases and 8 bases, there was a span of 16 bases. This CDR3 has 14 residues. CDR1 LNHDA and CDR2 SQIVND come from the germline V gene (reference sequence). CDR3 DNA: TGTGCCAGTAGTATCCCCCAAGAGGGGCGAGGCTACACCTTC. Its translation is CASSIPQEGRGYTF.

In its sample, this clone was seen once. The chain couples TRBV5-1 to TRBJ2-1; D might be TRBD2 (5 bases). The CDR3 sequence is 16 residues long. The germline V gene encodes CDR1 SGHRS and CDR2 YFSETQ. V lost 1 base and J 0 bases, leaving 11 bases between the germline ends. The CDR3 here is CASSLSGTSSYNEQFF. CDR3 sequence (DNA): TGCGCCAGCAGCTTGAGCGGAACCAGCTCCTACAATGAGCAGTTCTTC.

The V call is TRBV5-1, the J call TRBJ1-2; 7 positions match TRBD1. CDR3 length: 15 residues. Germline lookup yields CDR1 SGHRS and CDR2 YFSETQ. The ends lost 4 bases at V and 0 bases at J; junction bases unmatched: 6. The CDR3 DNA follows: TGCGCCAGCAGCCTCCCGGACAGGCCTAACTATGGCTACACCTTC. Its translation: CASSLPDRPNYGYTF.

The chain has TRBV5-6 and TRBJ1-5; D is uncertain. This CDR3 spans 14 amino acids. The germline V and J ends were trimmed by 2 bases and 4 bases, with 10 bases remaining between them. The V gene's germline CDR1 is SGHDT and CDR2 YYEEEE. The CDR3 DNA reads TGTGCCAGCAGCTTAGGGAGAGTAAATCAGCCCCAGCATTTT. Its protein product is CASSLGRVNQPQHF.

CDR3 protein: CASSRMGGNTIYF. CDR3 DNA: TGTGCCAGTAGCAGGATGGGTGGAAACACCATATATTTT. The chain recombines TRBV19 with TRBJ1-3; unclear D gene. Trimming stripped 6 bases from V and 3 bases from J, with 9 bases between. The CDR3 consists of 13 residues. Per germline, CDR1 LNHDA and CDR2 SQIVND (reference sequence).

This clone was recorded a few times. This rearrangement joins TRBV18 to TRBJ2-1; D is unclear. Per germline, CDR1 KGHSH and CDR2 LQKENI. Trimming removed 1 base from V and 7 bases from J, with 14 bases in between. CDR3 size: 15 residues. CDR3 loop: CASSPLQDVRNEQFF. CDR3 DNA: TGTGCCAGCTCACCACTCCAGGATGTTAGGAATGAGCAGTTCTTC.